This TCR beta chain was captured in a study of Ad26.COV2.S vaccination and SARS-CoV-2 variants. Looking at the study overall: The donor participated in the COV1001 trial, in its Ad26.COV2.S arm.

The data were produced by immunoSEQ multiplex PCR, yet TCRdb's version contains in-frame clones alone and is incomplete. Altogether under 500,000 clones are present, 92% being singletons, with the ten largest covering about 1.7%. Specified treatment: over 15 received Ad26.COV2.S at low or high dose, single or two shots; five or six received placebo; per-sample allocation not given. Specimens were obtained on day 63 following the first vaccine or placebo injection. Built on an Ad26 vector, the vaccine expressed Wuhan-strain SARS-CoV-2 spike. The CDR3 totals 13 residues. Trimming cost V 3 bases and J 3 bases, with 8 bases left between them. CDR1 MNHEY and CDR2 SMNVEV come from the germline V gene (reference sequence). About this clone itself: What it recognizes is unknown.

Study-wide results and caveats: Reports say spike-specific CD8+ and CD4+ T cell responses covered substantial breadth after vaccination.

The chain uses TRBV27 and TRBJ1-2; D may be TRBD1 (5 bases). The sequencing here drew on peripheral blood, taken in a trial of Ad26.COV2.S vaccine versus placebo. The sequence was collected from a person aged 18-65 years who received the Ad26.COV2.S COVID-19 vaccine or a placebo. The CDR3, as DNA: TGTGCCAGCAGTTTGGGGGTTCACTATGGCTACACCTTC. Its translation is CASSLGVHYGYTF.